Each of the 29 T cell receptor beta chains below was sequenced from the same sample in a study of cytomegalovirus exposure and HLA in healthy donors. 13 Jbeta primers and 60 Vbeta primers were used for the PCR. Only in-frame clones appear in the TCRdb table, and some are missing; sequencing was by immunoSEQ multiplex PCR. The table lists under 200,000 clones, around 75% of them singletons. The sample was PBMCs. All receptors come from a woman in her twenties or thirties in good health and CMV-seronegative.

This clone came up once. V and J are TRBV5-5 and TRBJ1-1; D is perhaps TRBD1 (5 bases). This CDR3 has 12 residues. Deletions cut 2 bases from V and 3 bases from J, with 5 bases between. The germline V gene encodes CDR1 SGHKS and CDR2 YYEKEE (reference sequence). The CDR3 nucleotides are TGTGCCAGCAGCTTACAGGACACTGAAGCTTTCTTT. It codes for CASSLQDTEAFF. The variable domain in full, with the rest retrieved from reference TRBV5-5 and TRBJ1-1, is DAGVTQSPTHLIKTRGQQVTLRCSPISGHKSVSWYQQVLGQGPQFIFQYYEKEERGRGNFPDRFSARQFPNYSSELNVNALLLGDSALYLCASSLQDTEAFFGQGTRLTVV.

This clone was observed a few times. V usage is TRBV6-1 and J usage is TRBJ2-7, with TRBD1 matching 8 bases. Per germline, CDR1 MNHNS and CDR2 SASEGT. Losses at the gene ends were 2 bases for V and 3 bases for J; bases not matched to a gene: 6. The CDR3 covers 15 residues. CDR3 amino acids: CASSEQGQAYYEQYF. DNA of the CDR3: TGTGCCAGCAGTGAACAGGGACAGGCCTACTACGAGCAGTACTTC.

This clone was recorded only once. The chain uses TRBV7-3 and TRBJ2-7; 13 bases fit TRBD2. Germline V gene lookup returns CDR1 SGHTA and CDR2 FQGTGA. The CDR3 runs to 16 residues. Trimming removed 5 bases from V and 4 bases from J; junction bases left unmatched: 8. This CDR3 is CASSPTPTSGRYEQYF. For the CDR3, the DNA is TGTGCCAGCAGCCCTACCCCGACTAGCGGGAGGTACGAGCAGTACTTC.

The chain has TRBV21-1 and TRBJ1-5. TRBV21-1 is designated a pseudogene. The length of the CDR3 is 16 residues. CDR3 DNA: TGTGCCAGCAGCAAAAGGGGGGGGGAGGTAGGTCAGCCCCAGCATTTT. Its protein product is CASSKRGGEVGQPQHF.

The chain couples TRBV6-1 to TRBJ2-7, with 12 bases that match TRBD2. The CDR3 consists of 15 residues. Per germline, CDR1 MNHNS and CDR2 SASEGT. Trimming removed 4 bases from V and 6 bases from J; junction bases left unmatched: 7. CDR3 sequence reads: CASSGLAGGRLEQYF. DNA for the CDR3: TGTGCCAGCAGTGGGCTAGCGGGGGGGCGTCTCGAGCAGTACTTC.

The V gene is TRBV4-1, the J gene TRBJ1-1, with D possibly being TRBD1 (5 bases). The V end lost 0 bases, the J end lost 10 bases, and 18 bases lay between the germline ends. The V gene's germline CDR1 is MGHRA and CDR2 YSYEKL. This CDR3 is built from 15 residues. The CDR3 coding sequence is TGCGCCAGCAGCCAAGATCTATTCGGGGGGAGGGGAGCTTTCTTT. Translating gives CASSQDLFGGRGAFF.

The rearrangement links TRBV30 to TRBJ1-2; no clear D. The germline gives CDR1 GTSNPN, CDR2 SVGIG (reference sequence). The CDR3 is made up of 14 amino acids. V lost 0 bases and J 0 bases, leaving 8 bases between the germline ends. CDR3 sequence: CAWSVGRSNYGYTF. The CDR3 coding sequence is TGTGCCTGGAGTGTCGGCAGGTCTAACTATGGCTACACCTTC.

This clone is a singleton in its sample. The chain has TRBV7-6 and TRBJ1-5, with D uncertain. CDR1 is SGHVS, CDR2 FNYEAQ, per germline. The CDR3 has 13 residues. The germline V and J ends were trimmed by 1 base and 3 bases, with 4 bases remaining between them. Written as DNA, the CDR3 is TGTGCCAGCAGCTTAGGACTCAATCAGCCCCAGCATTTT. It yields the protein CASSLGLNQPQHF.

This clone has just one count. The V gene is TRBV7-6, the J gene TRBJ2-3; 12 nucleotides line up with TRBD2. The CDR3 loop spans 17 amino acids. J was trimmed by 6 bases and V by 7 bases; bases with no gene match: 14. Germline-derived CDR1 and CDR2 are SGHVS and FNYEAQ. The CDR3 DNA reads TGTGCCAGCACCCGTCAGTCGGCTAGCGGGGGGGCTGATACGCAGTATTTT. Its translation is CASTRQSASGGADTQYF. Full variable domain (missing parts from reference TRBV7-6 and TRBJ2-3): GAGVSQSPRYKVTKRGQDVALRCDPISGHVSLYWYRQALGQGPEFLTYFNYEAQQDKSGLPNDRFSAERPEGSISTLTIQRTEQRDSAMYRCASTRQSASGGADTQYFGPGTRLTVL.

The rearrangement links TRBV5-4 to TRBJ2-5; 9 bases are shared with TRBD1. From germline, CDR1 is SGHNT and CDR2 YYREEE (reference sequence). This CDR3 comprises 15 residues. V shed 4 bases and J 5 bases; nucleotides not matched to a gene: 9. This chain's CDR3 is CASSTPDRGWETQYF. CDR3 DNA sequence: TGTGCCAGCAGCACGCCGGACAGGGGCTGGGAGACCCAGTACTTC.

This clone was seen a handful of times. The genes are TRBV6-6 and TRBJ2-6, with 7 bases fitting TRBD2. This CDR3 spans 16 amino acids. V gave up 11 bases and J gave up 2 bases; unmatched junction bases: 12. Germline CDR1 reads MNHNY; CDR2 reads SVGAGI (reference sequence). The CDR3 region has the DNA TGTGCCGGGAGGGACGGACTGCTGACTGGGGCCAACGTCCTGACTTTC. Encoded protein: CAGRDGLLTGANVLTF.

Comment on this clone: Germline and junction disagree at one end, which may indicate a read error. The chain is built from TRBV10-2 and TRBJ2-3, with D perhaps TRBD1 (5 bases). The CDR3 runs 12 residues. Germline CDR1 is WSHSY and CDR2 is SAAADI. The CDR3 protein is CASSESTATQYF. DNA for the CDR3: TGCGCCAGCAGTGAGTCGACAGCTACGCAGTATTTT.

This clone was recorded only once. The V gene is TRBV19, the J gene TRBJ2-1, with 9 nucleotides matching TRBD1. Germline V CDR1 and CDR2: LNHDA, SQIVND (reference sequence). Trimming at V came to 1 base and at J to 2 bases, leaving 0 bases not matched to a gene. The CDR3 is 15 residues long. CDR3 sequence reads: CASSIGQGAYNEQFF. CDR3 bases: TGTGCCAGTAGTATAGGACAGGGGGCCTACAATGAGCAGTTCTTC.

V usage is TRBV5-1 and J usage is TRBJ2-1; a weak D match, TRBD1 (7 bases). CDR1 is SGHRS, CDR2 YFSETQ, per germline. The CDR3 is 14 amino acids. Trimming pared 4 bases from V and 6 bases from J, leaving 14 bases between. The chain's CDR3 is CASSVGTAGNEQFF. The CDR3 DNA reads TGCGCCAGCAGCGTCGGGACAGCGGGCAATGAGCAGTTCTTC.

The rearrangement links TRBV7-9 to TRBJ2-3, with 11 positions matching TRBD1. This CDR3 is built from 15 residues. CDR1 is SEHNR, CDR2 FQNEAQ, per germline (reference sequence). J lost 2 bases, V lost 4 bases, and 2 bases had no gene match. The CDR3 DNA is TGTGCCAGCAGCTCGGACAGGGGGCACACAGATACGCAGTATTTT. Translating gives CASSSDRGHTDTQYF.

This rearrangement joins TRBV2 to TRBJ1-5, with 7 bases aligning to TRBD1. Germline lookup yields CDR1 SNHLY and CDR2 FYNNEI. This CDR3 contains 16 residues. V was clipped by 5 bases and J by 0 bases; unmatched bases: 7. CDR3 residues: CASSIRQGLSNQPQHF. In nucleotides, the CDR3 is TGTGCCAGCAGTATCCGACAGGGACTTAGCAATCAGCCCCAGCATTTT.

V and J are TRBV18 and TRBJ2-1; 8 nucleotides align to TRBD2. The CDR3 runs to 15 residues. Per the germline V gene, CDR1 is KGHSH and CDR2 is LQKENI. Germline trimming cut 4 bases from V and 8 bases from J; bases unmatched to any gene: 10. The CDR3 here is CASSLFRGGLDEQFF. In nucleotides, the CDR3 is TGTGCCAGCTCACTATTTCGGGGGGGCCTCGATGAGCAGTTCTTC.

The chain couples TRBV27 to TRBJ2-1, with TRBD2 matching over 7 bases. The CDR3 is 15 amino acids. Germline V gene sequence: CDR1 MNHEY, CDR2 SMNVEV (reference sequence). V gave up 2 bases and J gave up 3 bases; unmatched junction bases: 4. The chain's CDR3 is CASSLASGDYNEQFF. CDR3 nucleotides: TGTGCCAGCAGTTTAGCTAGCGGAGACTACAATGAGCAGTTCTTC.

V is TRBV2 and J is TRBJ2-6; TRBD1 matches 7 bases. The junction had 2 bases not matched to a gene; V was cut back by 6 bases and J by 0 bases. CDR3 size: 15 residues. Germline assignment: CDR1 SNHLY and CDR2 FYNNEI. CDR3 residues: CASRDRFSGANVLTF. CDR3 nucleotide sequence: TGTGCCAGCAGGGACAGGTTCTCTGGGGCCAACGTCCTGACTTTC.

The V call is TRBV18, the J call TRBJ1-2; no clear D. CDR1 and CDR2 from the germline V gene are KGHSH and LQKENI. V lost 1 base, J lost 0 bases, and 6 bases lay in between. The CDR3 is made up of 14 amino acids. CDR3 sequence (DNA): TGTGCCAGCTCACCACTGGCCACTAACTATGGCTACACCTTC. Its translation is CASSPLATNYGYTF.

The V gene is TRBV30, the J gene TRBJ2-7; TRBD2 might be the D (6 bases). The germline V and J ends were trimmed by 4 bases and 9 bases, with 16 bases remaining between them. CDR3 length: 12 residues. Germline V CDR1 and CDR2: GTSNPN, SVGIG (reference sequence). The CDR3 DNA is TGTGCCTGGAATCGGATCGGGGGAGGGCAGTACTTC. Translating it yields CAWNRIGGGQYF.

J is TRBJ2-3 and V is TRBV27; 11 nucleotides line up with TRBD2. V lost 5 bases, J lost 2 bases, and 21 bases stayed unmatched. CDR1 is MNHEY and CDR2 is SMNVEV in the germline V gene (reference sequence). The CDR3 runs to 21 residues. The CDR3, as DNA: TGTGCCAGCAGTCCCACGATGCTTGTAGCGGGGGGGCGAGAGGTCACAGATACGCAGTATTTT. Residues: CASSPTMLVAGGREVTDTQYF.

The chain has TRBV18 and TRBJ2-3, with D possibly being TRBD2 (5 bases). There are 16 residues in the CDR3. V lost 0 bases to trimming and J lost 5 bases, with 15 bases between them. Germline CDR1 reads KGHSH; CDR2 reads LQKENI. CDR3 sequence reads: CASSPPIKGVRDTQYF. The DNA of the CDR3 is TGTGCCAGCTCACCACCGATAAAGGGAGTCCGAGATACGCAGTATTTT.

CDR3 residues: CATSRGGRVEDEQFF. In DNA, the CDR3 is TGTGCCACCAGCAGAGGGGGGCGGGTTGAGGATGAGCAGTTCTTC. The chain uses TRBV15 and TRBJ2-1; tentative D call: TRBD1 (6 bases). The CDR3 length is 15 residues. The V end lost 1 base, the J end lost 8 bases, and 15 bases lay between the germline ends. Germline lookup yields CDR1 LNHNV and CDR2 YYDKDF (reference sequence).

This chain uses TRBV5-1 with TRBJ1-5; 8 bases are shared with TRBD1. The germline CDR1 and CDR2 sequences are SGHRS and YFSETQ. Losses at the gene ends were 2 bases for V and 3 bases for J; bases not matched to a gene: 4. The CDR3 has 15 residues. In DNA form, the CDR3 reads TGCGCCAGCAGCTTCACAGGGGGGGTCAATCAGCCCCAGCATTTT. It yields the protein CASSFTGGVNQPQHF.

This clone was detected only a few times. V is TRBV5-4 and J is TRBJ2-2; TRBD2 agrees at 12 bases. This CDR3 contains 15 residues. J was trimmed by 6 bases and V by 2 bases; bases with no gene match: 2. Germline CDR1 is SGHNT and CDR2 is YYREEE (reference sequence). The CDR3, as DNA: TGTGCCAGCAGCTTACCTAGCGGGAGGGCCGGGGAGCTGTTTTTT. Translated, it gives CASSLPSGRAGELFF. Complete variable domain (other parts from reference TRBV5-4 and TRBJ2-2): ETGVTQSPTHLIKTRGQQVTLRCSSQSGHNTVSWYQQALGQGPQFIFQYYREEENGRGNFPPRFSGLQFPNYSSELNVNALELDDSALYLCASSLPSGRAGELFFGEGSRLTVL.

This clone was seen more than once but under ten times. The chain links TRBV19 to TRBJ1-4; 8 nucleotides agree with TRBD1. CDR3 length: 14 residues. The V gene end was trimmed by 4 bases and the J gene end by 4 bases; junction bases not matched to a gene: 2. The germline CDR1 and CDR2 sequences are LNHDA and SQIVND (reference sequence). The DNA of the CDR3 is TGTGCCAGTAGTAAGGACAGGGTTAATGAAAAACTGTTTTTT. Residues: CASSKDRVNEKLFF. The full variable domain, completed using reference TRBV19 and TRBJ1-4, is DGGITQSPKYLFRKEGQNVTLSCEQNLNHDAMYWYRQDPGQGLRLIYYSQIVNDFQKGDIAEGYSVSREKKESFPLTVTSAQKNPTAFYLCASSKDRVNEKLFFGSGTQLSVL.

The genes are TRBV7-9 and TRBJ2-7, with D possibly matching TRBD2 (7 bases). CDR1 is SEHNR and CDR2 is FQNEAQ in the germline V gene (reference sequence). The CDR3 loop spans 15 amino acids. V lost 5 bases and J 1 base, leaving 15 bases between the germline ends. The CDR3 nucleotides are TGTGCCAGCAGCCCGAAGGGGGGGACGTCCTACGAGCAGTACTTC. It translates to CASSPKGGTSYEQYF.

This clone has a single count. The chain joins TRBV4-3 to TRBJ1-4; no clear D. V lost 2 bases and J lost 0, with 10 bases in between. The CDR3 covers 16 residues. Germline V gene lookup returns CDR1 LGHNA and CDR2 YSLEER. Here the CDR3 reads CASSQIESATNEKLFF. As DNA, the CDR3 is TGCGCCAGCAGCCAAATAGAGTCTGCAACTAATGAAAAACTGTTTTTT.